The clone carrying this T cell receptor (beta chain) was detected only once. Its antigen remains unknown. Trimming cost V 2 bases and J 5 bases; bases outside gene matches: 6. This CDR3 spans 15 amino acids. Germline assignment: CDR1 ENHRY and CDR2 SYGVKD. This entry belongs to a study of human versus mouse CDR3 diversity and MHC coevolution. The study's findings and limits: Humans had the largest estimated TCR beta repertoire, 1.5 million to 2 million clonotypes. Human T cells underwent selection on roughly 6 different MHC II alleles. Among all groups, most of the three human donors showed least clonal inequality.

TCRdb's copy holds only in-frame clones and misses some; the assay was immunoSEQ multiplex PCR. The sample includes about 80,000 clones, over 85% of them seen just once. This chain connects TRBV10-3 to TRBJ2-3, with TRBD1 matching 8 bases. The sequence derives from a person aged 30-70 years in good health. Material: naive CD4+ T cells from blood. Stated subset: CD45RO-negative CD62L-positive naive CD4 T cells. The CDR3 spells CAISEPQGAGDTQYF. The CDR3 DNA reads TGTGCCATCAGTGAGCCCCAGGGGGCCGGAGATACGCAGTATTTT.